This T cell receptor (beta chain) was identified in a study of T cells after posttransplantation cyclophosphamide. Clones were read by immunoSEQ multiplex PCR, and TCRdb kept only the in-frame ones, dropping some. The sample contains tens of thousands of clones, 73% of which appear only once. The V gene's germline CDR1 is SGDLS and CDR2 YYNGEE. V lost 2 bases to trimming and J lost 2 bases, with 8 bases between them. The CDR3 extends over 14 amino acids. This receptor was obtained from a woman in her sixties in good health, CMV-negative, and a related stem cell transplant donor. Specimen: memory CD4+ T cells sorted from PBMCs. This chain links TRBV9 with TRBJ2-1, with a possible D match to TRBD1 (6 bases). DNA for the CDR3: TGTGCCAGCAGCGTTACAGGGCCCTACAATGAGCAGTTCTTC. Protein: CASSVTGPYNEQFF.